The clone carrying this TCR beta chain appeared many times. This sample is part of a study of T-cell memory formation after mild COVID-19. Each CDR3 protein gets one entry after TCRdb re-called the 5' RACE reads with MiXCR. In the table there are tens of thousands of distinct CDR3 sequences, 6.6% of which are singletons. The CDR3 length is 15 residues. The germline gives CDR1 SGHRS, CDR2 YFSETQ. With 0 bases removed from V and 0 bases from J, the gap between germline ends came to 9 bases. The gene calls are TRBV5-1 and TRBJ1-2; possible D gene TRBD1, 5 bases. The receptor was derived from an adult who had mild COVID-19 (a few samples of this study predate the infection). Cell type and time point are not known. The specimen was PBMCs or a T cell subset sorted from them (not recorded which). The CDR3 is CASSLGDGSNYGYTF. Written as DNA, the CDR3 is TGCGCCAGCAGCTTGGGGGACGGATCTAACTATGGCTACACCTTC.